This T cell receptor (beta chain) derives from a study of blood T cell repertoires in COVID-19. The protocol was immunoSEQ multiplex PCR, while the TCRdb copy is restricted to in-frame clones and leaves out a portion. The data hold 14,000 or so clones, with approximately 90% observed a single time. Germline CDR1 is LNHNV and CDR2 is YYDKDF (reference sequence). This CDR3 is 14 amino acids long. V lost 0 bases to trimming and J lost 4 bases, with 9 bases between them. The chain is built from TRBV15 and TRBJ2-5, with D maybe TRBD1 (6 bases). The specimen was peripheral blood. The receptor was isolated from a man aged 50-59 years with active COVID-19. CDR3 coding DNA: TGTGCCACCAGCAGAGACCAAGGGGGAGAGACCCAGTACTTC. Translating gives CATSRDQGGETQYF.